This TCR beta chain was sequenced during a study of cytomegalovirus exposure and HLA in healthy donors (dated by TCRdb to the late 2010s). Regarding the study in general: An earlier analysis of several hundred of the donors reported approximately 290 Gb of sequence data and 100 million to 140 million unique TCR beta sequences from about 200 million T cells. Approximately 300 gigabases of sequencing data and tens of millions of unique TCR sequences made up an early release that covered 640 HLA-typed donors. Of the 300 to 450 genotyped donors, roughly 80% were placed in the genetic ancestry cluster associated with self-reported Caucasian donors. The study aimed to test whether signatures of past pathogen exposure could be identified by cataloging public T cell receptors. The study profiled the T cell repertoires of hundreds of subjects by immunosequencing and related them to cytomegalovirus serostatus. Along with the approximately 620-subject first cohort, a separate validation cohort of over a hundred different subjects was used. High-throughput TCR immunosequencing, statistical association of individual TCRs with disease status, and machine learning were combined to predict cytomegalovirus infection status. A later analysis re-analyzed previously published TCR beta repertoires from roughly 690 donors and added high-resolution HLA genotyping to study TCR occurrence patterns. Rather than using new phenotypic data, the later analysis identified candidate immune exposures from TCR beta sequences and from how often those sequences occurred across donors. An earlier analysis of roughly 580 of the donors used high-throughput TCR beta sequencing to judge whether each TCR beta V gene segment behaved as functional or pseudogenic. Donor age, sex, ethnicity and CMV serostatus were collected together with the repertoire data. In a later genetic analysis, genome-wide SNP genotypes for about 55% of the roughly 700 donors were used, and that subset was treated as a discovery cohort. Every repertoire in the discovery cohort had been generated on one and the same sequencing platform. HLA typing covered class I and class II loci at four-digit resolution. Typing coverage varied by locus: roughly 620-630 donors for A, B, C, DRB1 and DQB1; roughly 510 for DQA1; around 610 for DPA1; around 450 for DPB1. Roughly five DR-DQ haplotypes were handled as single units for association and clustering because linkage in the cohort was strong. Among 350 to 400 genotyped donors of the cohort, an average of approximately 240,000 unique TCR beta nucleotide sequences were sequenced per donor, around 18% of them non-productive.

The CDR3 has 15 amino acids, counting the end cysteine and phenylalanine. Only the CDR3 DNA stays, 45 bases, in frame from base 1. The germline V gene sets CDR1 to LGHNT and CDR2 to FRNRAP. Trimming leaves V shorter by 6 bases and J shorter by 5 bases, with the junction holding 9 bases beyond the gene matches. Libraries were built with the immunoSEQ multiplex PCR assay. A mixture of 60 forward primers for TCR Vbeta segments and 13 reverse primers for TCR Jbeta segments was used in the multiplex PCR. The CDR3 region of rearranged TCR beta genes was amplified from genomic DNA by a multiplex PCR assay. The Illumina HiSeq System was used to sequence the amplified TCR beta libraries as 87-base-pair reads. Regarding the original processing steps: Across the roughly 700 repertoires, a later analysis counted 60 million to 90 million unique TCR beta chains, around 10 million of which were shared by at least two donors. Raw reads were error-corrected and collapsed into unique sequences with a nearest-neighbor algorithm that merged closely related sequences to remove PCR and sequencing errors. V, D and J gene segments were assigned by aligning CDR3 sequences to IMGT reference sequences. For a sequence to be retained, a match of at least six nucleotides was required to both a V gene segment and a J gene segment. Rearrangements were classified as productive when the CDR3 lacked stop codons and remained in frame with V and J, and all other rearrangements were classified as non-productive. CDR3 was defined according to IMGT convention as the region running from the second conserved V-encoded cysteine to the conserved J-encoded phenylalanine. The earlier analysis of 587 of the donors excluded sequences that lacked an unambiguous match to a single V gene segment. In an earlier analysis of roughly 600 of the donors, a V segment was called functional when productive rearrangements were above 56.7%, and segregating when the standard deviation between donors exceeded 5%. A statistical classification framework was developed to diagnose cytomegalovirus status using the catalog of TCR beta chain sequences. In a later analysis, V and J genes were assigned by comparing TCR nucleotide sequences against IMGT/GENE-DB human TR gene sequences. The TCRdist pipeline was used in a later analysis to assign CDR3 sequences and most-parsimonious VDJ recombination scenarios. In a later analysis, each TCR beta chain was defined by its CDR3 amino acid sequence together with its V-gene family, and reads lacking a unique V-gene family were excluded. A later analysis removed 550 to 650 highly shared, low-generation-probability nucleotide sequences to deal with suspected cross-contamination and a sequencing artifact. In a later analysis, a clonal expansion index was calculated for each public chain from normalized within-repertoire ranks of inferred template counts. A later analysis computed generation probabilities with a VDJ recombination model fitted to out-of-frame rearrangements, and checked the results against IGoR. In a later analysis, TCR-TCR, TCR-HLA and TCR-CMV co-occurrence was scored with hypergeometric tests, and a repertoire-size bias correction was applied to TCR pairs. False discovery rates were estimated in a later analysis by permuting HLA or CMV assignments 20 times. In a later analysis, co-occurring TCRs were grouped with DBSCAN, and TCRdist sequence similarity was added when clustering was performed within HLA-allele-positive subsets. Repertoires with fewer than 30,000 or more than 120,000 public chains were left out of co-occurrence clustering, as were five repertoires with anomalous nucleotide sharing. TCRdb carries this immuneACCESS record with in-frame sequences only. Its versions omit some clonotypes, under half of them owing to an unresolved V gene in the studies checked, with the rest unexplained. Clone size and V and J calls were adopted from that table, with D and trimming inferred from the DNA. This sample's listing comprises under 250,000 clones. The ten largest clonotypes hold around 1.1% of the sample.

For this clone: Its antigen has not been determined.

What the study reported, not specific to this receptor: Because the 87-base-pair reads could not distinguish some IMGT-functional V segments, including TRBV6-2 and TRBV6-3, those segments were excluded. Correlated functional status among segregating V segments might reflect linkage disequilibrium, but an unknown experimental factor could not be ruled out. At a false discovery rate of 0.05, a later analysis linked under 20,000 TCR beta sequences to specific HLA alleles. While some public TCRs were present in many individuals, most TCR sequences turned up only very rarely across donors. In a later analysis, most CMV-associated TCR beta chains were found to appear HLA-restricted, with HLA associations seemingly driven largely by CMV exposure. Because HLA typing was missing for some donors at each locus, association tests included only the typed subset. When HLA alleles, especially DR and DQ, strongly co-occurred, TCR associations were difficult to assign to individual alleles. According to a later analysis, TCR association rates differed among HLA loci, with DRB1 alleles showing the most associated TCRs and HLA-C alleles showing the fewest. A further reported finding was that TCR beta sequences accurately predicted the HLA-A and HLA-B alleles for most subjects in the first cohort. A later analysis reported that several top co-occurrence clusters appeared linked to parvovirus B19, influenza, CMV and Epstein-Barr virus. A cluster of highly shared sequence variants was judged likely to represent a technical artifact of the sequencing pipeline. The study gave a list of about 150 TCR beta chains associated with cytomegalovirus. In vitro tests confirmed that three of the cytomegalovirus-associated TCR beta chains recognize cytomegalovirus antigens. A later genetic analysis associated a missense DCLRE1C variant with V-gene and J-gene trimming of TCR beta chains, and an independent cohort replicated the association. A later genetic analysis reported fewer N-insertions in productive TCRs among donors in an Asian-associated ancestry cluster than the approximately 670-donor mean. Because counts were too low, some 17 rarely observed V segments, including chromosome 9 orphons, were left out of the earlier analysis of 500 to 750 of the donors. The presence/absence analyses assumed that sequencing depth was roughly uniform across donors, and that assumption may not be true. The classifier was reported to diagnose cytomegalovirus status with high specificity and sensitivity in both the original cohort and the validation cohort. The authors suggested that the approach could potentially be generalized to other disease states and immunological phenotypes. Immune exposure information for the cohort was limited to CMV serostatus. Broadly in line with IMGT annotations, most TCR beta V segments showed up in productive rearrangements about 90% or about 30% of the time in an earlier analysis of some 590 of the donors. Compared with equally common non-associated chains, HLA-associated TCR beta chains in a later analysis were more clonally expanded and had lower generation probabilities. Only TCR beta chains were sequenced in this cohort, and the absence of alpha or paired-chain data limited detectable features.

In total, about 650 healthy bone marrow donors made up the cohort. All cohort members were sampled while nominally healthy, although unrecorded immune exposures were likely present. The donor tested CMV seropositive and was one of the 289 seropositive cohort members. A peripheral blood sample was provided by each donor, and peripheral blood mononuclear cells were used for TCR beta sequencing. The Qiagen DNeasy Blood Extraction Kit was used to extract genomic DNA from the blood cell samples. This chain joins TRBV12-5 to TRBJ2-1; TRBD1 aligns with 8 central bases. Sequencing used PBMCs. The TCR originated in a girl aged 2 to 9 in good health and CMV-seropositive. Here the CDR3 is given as CASGSHGQGNNEQFF. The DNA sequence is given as TGTGCTAGTGGCTCTCACGGACAGGGAAACAATGAGCAGTTCTTC. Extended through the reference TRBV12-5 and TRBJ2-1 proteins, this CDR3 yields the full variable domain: DARVTQTPRHKVTEMGQEVTMRCQPILGHNTVFWYRQTMMQGLELLAYFRNRAPLDDSGMPKDRFSAEMPDATLATLKIQPSEPRDSAVYFCASGSHGQGNNEQFFGPGTRLTVL.